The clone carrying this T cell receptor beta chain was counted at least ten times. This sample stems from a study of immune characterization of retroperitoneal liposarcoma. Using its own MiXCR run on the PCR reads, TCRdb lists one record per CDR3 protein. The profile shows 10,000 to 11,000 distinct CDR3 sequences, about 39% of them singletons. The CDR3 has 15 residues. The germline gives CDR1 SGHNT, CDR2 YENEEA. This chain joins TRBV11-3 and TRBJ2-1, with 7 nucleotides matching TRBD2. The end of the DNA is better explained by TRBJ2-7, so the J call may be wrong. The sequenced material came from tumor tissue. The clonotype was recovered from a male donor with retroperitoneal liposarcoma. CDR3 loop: CASSRGGEPYNEQYF. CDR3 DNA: TGTGCCAGCAGCCGCGGGGGAGAACCCTACAATGAGCAGTACTTC.